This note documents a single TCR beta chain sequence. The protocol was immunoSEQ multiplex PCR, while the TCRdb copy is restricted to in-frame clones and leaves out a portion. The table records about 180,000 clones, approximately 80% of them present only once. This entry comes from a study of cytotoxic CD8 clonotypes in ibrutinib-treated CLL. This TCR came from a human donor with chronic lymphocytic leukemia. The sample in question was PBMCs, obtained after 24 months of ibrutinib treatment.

CDR3 DNA: TGTGCCAGCAGTTCACGACAGGGAGGATGGGGCAATCAGCCCCAGCATTTT. Translation: CASSSRQGGWGNQPQHF. This rearrangement joins TRBV28 to TRBJ1-5, with 7 positions matching TRBD1. The V segment lost 4 bases and the J segment 2 bases; nucleotides outside the gene matches: 11. CDR3 length equals 17 residues. Looked up from germline, CDR1 is MDHEN and CDR2 is SYDVKM.